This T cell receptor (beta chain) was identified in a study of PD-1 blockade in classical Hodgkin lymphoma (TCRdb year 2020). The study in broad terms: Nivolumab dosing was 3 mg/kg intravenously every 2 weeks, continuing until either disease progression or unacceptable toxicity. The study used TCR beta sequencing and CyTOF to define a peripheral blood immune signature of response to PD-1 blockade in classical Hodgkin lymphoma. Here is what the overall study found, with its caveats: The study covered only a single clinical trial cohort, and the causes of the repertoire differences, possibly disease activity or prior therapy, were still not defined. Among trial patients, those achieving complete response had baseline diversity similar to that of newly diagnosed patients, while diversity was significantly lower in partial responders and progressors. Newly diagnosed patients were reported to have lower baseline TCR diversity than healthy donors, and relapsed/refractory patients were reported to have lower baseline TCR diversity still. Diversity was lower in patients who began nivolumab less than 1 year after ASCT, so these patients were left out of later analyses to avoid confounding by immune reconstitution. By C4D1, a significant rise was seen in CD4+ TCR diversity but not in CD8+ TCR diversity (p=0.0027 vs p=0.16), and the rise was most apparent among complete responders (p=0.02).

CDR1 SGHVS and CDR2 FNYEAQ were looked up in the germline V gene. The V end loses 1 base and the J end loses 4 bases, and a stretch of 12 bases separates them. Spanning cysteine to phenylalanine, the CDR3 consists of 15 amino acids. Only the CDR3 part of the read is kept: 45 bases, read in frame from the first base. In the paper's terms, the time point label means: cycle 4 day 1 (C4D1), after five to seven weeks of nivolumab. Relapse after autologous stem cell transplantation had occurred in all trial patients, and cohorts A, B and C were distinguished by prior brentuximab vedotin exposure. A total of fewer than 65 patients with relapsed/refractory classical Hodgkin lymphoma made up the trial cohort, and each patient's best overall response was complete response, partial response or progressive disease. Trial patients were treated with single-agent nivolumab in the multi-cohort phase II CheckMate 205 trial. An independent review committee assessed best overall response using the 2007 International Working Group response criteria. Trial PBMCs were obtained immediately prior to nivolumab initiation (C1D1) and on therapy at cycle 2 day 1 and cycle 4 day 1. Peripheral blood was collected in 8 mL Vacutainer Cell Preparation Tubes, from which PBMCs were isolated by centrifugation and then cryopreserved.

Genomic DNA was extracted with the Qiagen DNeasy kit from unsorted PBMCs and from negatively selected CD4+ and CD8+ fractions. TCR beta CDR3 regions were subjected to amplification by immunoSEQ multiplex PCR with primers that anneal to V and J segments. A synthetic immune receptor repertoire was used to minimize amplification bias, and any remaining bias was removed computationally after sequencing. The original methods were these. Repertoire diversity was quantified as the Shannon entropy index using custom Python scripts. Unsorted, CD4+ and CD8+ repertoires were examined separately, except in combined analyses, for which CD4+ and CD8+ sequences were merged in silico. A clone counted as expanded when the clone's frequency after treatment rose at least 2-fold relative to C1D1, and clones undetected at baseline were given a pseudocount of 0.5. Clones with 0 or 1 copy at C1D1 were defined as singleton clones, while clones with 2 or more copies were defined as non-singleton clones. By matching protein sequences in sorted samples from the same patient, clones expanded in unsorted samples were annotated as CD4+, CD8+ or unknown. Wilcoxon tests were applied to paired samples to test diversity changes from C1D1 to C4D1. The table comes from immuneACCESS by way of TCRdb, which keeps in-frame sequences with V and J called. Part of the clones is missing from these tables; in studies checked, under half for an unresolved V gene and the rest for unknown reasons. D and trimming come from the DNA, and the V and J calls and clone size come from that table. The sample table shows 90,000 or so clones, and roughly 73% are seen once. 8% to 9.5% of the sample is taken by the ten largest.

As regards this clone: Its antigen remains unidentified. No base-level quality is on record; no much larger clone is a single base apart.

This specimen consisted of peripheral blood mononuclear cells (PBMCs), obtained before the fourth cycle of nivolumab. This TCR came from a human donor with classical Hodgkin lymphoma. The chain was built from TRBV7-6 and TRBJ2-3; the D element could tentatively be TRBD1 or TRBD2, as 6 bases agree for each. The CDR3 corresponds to CASSLVWGAADTQYF. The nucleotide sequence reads TGTGCCAGCAGCTTAGTGTGGGGGGCCGCAGATACGCAGTATTTT.